This T cell receptor (beta chain) originates from a study of shared clonotypes between healthy human individuals (TCRdb year 2020). Regarding the study in general: The cohort included three men and a couple of women between 18 and 49 years of age. To increase sequencing depth and limit assay-specific biases, different laboratories used diverse techniques to prepare libraries and sequence TCR repertoires. Per donor, three plates each were used for CD4 naive and CD4 memory, two for CD8 naive, and one for CD8 memory. Leukapheresis yielded between about 0.85 and 9 billion PBMCs per donor. Blood TCR repertoires of several healthy adults were deeply sequenced to estimate repertoire size and the extent of clonotype sharing between individuals. Overall study results and their limits: Larger estimated clonotype richness was generally found for naive subsets than for memory subsets. Sampling was restricted to blood, and TCR repertoires in tissues likely differ from the TCR repertoires found in blood. Across a handful of donors, approximately 4.9% of naive CD4, 3% to 3.5% of naive CD8, about 2.3% of memory CD4, and over 0.35% of memory CD8 clonotypes were shared. Pairwise subsampling indicated that sequencing depth was expected to affect the degree of clonotype sharing among donors. Higher generation probabilities were observed for clonotypes shared by all four sorted-subset donors than for non-shared clonotypes. The small number of donors limited the genetic and exposure-history diversity represented. Incomplete sequencing was indicated by rarefaction of sorted-subset datasets, despite the large sequencing depth.

Donors were healthy HIV-negative adults with no recently reported acute infections or vaccinations. Every donor was a Caucasian adult residing in Nashville, Tennessee, USA. CD4+ T cells were enriched by magnetic negative selection; naive cells were then positively selected on CD45RA, and the negative fraction formed the memory subset. After blood collection by leukapheresis, PBMCs were isolated using Ficoll-Histopaque density gradient centrifugation and then cryopreserved in the vapor phase of liquid nitrogen. Purity and quantity of every magnetically sorted T cell population were checked by analytical flow cytometry. Genomic DNA was isolated from every sorted fraction and measured by UV absorbance on a Nanodrop 2000c. Using the deep immunoSEQ assay, TCR CDR3 regions were amplified from genomic DNA by multiplex PCR. Extracted genomic DNA from each cell subset was spread evenly across all wells of several immunoSEQ 96-well plates, with each plate serving as a replicate. For sorted subsets, each replicate PCR was loaded with about 200 ng genomic DNA, equivalent to 30,000 or so T cell genomes. The purified libraries were quantified using a Qubit 3.0 fluorometer, sized with a Bioanalyzer 2100, and then quantified again using the KAPA Library Quantification kit. Each immunoSEQ 96-well plate was sequenced on its own single-read 150-cycle Illumina NextSeq 550 flow cell. The authors' analysis ran thus. Because the immunoSEQ output included only junctional sequences and no quality scores, the filtering could not be the same as the filtering used for full-length reads. Sequences were annotated with PyIR, a Python wrapper for IgBLAST v1.9, and V/J genes and CDR3 were assigned using IMGT germline references. Reads were removed for weak V/J assignments (E-value above 1e-6), missing CDR3, stop codons, out-of-frame junctions, or ambiguous translated residues. V3J clonotypes were defined as sequences sharing the same inferred V gene, J gene, and CDR3 amino acid sequence. Percentage overlap between repertoires was computed as shared unique clonotypes divided by the size of the smaller repertoire. Three approaches were used to assess repertoire richness: RTK rarefaction, the Chao1 estimator, and Recon v2.1 estimates of unobserved clonotypes. Generation probabilities for all TCRbeta clonotypes obtained by the gDNA method from a few donors were computed using OLGA. What TCRdb holds here is the immuneACCESS table cut down to in-frame rearrangements. Part of the clones is not present; checked against another copy, under half of the missing clones reflect an unresolved V gene, and the others are unexplained. The D gene and trimming were derived from the DNA, and the V and J assignments and clone size from that table. This sample comprises around 330,000 clones, approximately 79% of them detected only once. 10% of the sample is held by the ten biggest clonotypes.

In regard to this clone: Its target antigen remains unknown. Per-base quality was not reported, and no clone a single base away is much larger than it.

The CDR3 numbers 14 residues from cysteine through phenylalanine. The DNA shown is the 42-base CDR3, in frame from base 1. Trimming costs V 0 bases and J 1 base, and their ends lie 8 bases apart. CDR1 and CDR2 (SGHRS, YFSETQ) derive from the germline V gene. The sample was memory CD4+ T cells sorted from blood. What this sample's cell subset or site label stands for: CD45RA-negative fraction. The TCR was taken from a man aged 25 to 45 in good health. The rearrangement joined TRBV5-1 to TRBJ2-7, and TRBD1 may be the D gene, going by 5 matching bases. The CDR3 amino acid sequence is: CASSLARESYEQYF. In nucleotides, the sequence is TGCGCCAGCAGCTTGGCCAGGGAATCCTACGAGCAGTACTTC.